A selection of T cell receptor beta chains follows, all from one sample in a study of spatial heterogeneity in lung cancer. A single record per CDR3 protein comes from TCRdb applying MiXCR to the 5' RACE reads. The data show about 120,000 distinct CDR3 sequences, about 12% seen once. Specimen: PBMCs, collected at follow-up. All receptors derive from a male donor with early-stage non-small cell lung cancer. Each CDR3 is given with its conserved first and last residue. The D gene is left open where the match is weak. The size field is filled for only some rows; it gives once, few, many or a size class.

clone_size d_call j_call v_call cdr3_length cdr3_nt cdr3_aa
NA NA TRBJ1-3 TRBV5-6 14 TGTGCCAGCAGTTTTCGGACCCCTCGAAACACCATATATTTT CASSFRTPRNTIYF
many NA TRBJ2-2 TRBV20-1 14 TGCAGTGCTAGAGGACATGCGAACACCGGGGAGCTGTTTTTT CSARGHANTGELFF
few TRBD2 TRBJ2-1 TRBV4-3 17 TGCGCCAGCAGCCAGGACCCTAGCGGGGGGGCGAGGAATGAGCAGTTCTTC CASSQDPSGGARNEQFF
many NA TRBJ1-1 TRBV4-2 14 TGTGCCAGCAGCCTCATGGGGGCGAGGACTGAAGCTTTCTTT CASSLMGARTEAFF
many TRBD1 TRBJ1-5 TRBV5-5 13 TGTGCCAGCAGTGTCAGGGGGAATCAGCCCCAGCATTTT CASSVRGNQPQHF
NA NA TRBJ2-2 TRBV2 11 TGTGCCAGCAGCCAAACCGGGGAGCTGTTTTTT CASSQTGELFF
NA TRBD1 TRBJ2-3 TRBV7-2 17 TGTGCCAGCAGCTTCGTCGTCCGGACAGGACCCACAGATACGCAGTATTTT CASSFVVRTGPTDTQYF
many TRBD2 TRBJ2-4 TRBV28 17 TGTGCCAGCAGTTTGCTAGCGGGGGGACTAGCCAAAAACATTCAGTACTTC CASSLLAGGLAKNIQYF
NA TRBD2 TRBJ2-1 TRBV7-9 16 TGTGCCAGCAGCCATACCCTAGCGGGGGGTTCCAATGAGCAGTTCTTC CASSHTLAGGSNEQFF
few TRBD2 TRBJ2-7 TRBV6-2/TRBV6-3 16 TGTGCCAGCAGTTACCCTGGACTAGCTAGCTCCTACGAGCAGTACTTC CASSYPGLASSYEQYF
few NA TRBJ1-1 TRBV7-9 12 TGTGCCAGCAGCTTAGGGGACGCCGAAGCTTTCTTT CASSLGDAEAFF
NA NA TRBJ1-1 TRBV2 12 TGTGCCAGCAGGCAGGGGTATACTGAAGCTTTCTTT CASRQGYTEAFF
many NA TRBJ2-3 TRBV12-5 15 TGTGCTAGTGGTTTGGCTACGGGTAGCACAGATACGCAGTATTTT CASGLATGSTDTQYF
few NA TRBJ1-5 TRBV7-2 14 TGTGCCAGCAGCTTCGCCAATAGCAATCAGCCCCAGCATTTT CASSFANSNQPQHF
few TRBD1 TRBJ2-1 TRBV10-3 15 TGTGCCATCAGTGAGTTGGGACAGGGGTACAATGAGCAGTTCTTC CAISELGQGYNEQFF
few NA TRBJ1-2 TRBV12-3/TRBV12-4 13 TGTGCCAGCAGTCCGCGTACGGGCTACGGCTACACCTTC CASSPRTGYGYTF
many NA TRBJ1-1 TRBV18 14 TGTGCCAGCTCACCCCTGGGGGGAAACACTGAAGCTTTCTTT CASSPLGGNTEAFF
NA NA TRBJ1-1 TRBV7-9 14 TGTGCCAGCAGCTTAGCTTCACAGAACACTGAAGCTTTCTTT CASSLASQNTEAFF
few NA TRBJ1-3 TRBV5-8 15 TGTGCCAGCAGCTTTTCGGGGGCGAGGGGAAACACCATATATTTT CASSFSGARGNTIYF
few NA TRBJ2-2 TRBV7-9 13 TGTGCCAGCAGGCCGGACTCTTCCGGGGAGCTGTTTTTT CASRPDSSGELFF
many NA TRBJ1-2 TRBV5-8 13 TGTGCCAGCAGCTGGGCCCAGGGGACCGGCTACACCTTC CASSWAQGTGYTF
NA NA TRBJ1-6 TRBV27 14 TGTGCCAGCCAAGGAAGCTCCTATAATTCACCCCTCCACTTT CASQGSSYNSPLHF
NA NA TRBJ2-3 TRBV7-9 16 TGTGCCAGCAGCCCCGACAGCGTTTCTAGCACAGATACGCAGTATTTT CASSPDSVSSTDTQYF
NA NA TRBJ1-2 TRBV7-9 14 TGTGCCAGCGCGGCCGGGGCGGGTTTTAGTGGCTACACCTTC CASAAGAGFSGYTF
many NA TRBJ1-5 TRBV20-1 8 TGCAGTCCCGACCCCGGGCATTTT CSPDPGHF
NA NA TRBJ1-1 TRBV6-2/TRBV6-3 12 TGTGCCAGCAGTCGGATAAACACTGAAGCTTTCTTT CASSRINTEAFF
NA NA TRBJ1-1 TRBV29-1 13 TGCAGCGTTGAAGACGTCGACAGCCTAGGCGCTTTCTTT CSVEDVDSLGAFF
many NA TRBJ2-7 TRBV12-3/TRBV12-4 16 TGTGCCAGCAGTTTACGCTGGGAGATGAAGTCACGCGAGCAGTACTTC CASSLRWEMKSREQYF
many TRBD2 TRBJ2-3 TRBV11-3 15 TGTGCCAGCAGAATTACGGCGGGGGGTGGAGATACGCAGTATTTT CASRITAGGGDTQYF
few TRBD1 TRBJ2-1 TRBV7-9 15 TGTGCCAGCAGCCGATCAGGGGGCTCCTACAATGAGCAGTTCTTC CASSRSGGSYNEQFF
few TRBD2 TRBJ2-1 TRBV19 19 TGTGCCAGTAGTTTGAAGGACTCTCTCACGGGACTAGTTCGCAATGAGCAGTTCTTC CASSLKDSLTGLVRNEQFF
many NA TRBJ1-5 TRBV29-1 13 TGCAGCGTTGGTCAAAGTCCAGGGCAGCCCCAGCATTTT CSVGQSPGQPQHF
NA NA TRBJ2-3 TRBV4-3 16 TGCGCCAGCAGCCAAGATCCCGGTGGCACCACAGATACGCAGTATTTT CASSQDPGGTTDTQYF
few TRBD1 TRBJ2-2 TRBV5-1 17 TGCGCCAGCAAGCCTCGAACAGGGGGCGCGAACACCGGGGAGCTGTTTTTT CASKPRTGGANTGELFF
many NA TRBJ2-5 TRBV10-3 14 TGTGCCATCAGTGAGGTGGGGGCTCGGGAGACCCAGTACTTC CAISEVGARETQYF
many TRBD1 TRBJ2-7 TRBV27 10 TGTGCCACGGGGACAGTCGAGCAGTACTTC CATGTVEQYF
few NA TRBJ1-6 TRBV27 19 TGTGCCAGCAGTTTGGCCCACTACGGGGGGAGCTCCTATAATTCACCCCTCCACTTT CASSLAHYGGSSYNSPLHF
many NA TRBJ2-1 TRBV7-6 12 TGTGCCAGCAGTTCATTCACAGGAGGACAGTTCTTC CASSSFTGGQFF
NA NA TRBJ2-2 TRBV9 15 TGCGCCAGCAGCGTAGGCCTAGCAGGCACCGGGGAGCTGTTTTTT CASSVGLAGTGELFF
NA TRBD1 TRBJ2-7 TRBV7-2 13 TGTGCCAGCAGCTCGTGGACAGGGGCCGAGCAGTACTTC CASSSWTGAEQYF
few NA TRBJ2-7 TRBV11-2 15 TGTGCCAGCAGATCACCAACAGGGATCTCCTACGAGCAGTACTTC CASRSPTGISYEQYF
few TRBD1 TRBJ1-1 TRBV5-1 14 TGCGCCAGCAGTCTCCAAGACAGGGTAACTGAAGCTTTCTTT CASSLQDRVTEAFF
many NA TRBJ1-6 TRBV5-1 17 TGCGCCAGCAGCTTGGGACAGGAGAGCTCCTATAATTCACCCCTCCACTTT CASSLGQESSYNSPLHF
many TRBD2 TRBJ2-1 TRBV7-2 15 TGTGCCAGCAGCCGACTAGCGGGGGGTTTCGATGAGCAGTTCTTC CASSRLAGGFDEQFF
few NA TRBJ2-7 TRBV29-1 14 TGCAGCGTTGCCGCGCACAGGGATCCCTTCGAGCAGTACTTC CSVAAHRDPFEQYF
NA TRBD1 TRBJ2-1 TRBV20-1 14 TGCAGTGCTAGGAGGGGGCAGGCCTACAATGAGCAGTTCTTC CSARRGQAYNEQFF
NA TRBD1 TRBJ2-6 TRBV24-1 17 TGTGCCACCAGTGATGCGACAGGGGAGTTGGGGGCCAACGTCCTGACTTTC CATSDATGELGANVLTF
NA NA TRBJ1-1 TRBV7-2 13 TGTGCCAGCTCCACAGGGTACAGCACTGAAGCTTTCTTT CASSTGYSTEAFF
many TRBD1 TRBJ1-2 TRBV10-3 13 TGTGCCATCAACCGGGACAGCTCCGTTGGCTACACCTTC CAINRDSSVGYTF
NA NA TRBJ1-2 TRBV10-3 12 TGTGCCATCAGTGACCGGGACCTCCAATTATTCTTC CAISDRDLQLFF
many NA TRBJ1-2 TRBV12-3/TRBV12-4 13 TGTGCCAGCAGTTTTTCAGGGGTCTATGGCTACACCTTC CASSFSGVYGYTF
NA NA TRBJ1-6 TRBV2 14 TGTGCCAGCAGAGACAGGTCCACAAATTCACCCCTCCACTTT CASRDRSTNSPLHF
NA NA TRBJ1-4 TRBV5-6 13 TGTGCCAGCAGCTTGAGAGCGGCTGAAAAACTGTTTTTT CASSLRAAEKLFF
NA NA TRBJ1-4 TRBV5-1 14 TGCGCCAGCAGCTCGGACACCACTAATGAAAAACTGTTTTTT CASSSDTTNEKLFF